This T cell receptor beta chain was captured in a study of blood T cell repertoires in COVID-19. V lost 3 bases, J lost 7 bases, and 13 bases lay in between. Germline assignment: CDR1 SQVTM and CDR2 ANQGSEA. This CDR3 region has 12 residues. In the original analysis: Cell counts per sample came from amplifying reference gene primers. Assay: immunoSEQ multiplex PCR; the TCRdb copy retains only in-frame clones and omits some. V and J calls and clone size are those listed in that table; D and trimming were worked out from the DNA. Of tens of thousands of clones listed, about 70% are singletons. Sequenced: peripheral blood. The TCR was taken from a man aged 50 to 59 with active or convalescent COVID-19. V and J are TRBV29-1 and TRBJ2-7; a possible D gene is TRBD1 (5 bases). CDR3 nucleotide sequence: TGCAGCGTTGAGGCCCAGGGTTCGGAGCAGTACTTC. Protein sequence: CSVEAQGSEQYF.